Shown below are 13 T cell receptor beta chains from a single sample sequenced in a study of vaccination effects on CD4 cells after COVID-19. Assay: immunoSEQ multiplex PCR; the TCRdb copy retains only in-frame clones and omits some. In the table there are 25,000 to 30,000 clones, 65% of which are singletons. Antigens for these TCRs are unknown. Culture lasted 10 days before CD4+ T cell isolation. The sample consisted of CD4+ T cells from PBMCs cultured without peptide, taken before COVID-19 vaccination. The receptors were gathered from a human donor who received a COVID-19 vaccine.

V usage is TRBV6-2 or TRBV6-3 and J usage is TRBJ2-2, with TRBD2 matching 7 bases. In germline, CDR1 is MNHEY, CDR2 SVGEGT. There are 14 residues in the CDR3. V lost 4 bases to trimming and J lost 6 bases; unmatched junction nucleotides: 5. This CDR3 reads CASSFSGDAGELFF. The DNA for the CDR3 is TGTGCCAGCAGTTTCAGCGGGGACGCCGGGGAGCTGTTTTTT.

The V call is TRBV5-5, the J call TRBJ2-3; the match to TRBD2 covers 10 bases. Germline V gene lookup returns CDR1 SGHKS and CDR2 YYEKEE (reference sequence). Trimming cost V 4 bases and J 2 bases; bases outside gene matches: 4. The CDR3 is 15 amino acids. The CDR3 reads CASSPLAGYTDTQYF. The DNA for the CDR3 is TGTGCCAGCAGCCCACTAGCGGGGTACACAGATACGCAGTATTTT. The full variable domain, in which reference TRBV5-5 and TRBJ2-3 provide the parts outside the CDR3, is DAGVTQSPTHLIKTRGQQVTLRCSPISGHKSVSWYQQVLGQGPQFIFQYYEKEERGRGNFPDRFSARQFPNYSSELNVNALLLGDSALYLCASSPLAGYTDTQYFGPGTRLTVL.

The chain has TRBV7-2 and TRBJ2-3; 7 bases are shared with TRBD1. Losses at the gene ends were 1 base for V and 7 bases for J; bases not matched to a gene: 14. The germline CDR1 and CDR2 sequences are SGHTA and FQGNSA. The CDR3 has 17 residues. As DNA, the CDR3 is TGTGCCAGCAGCTTAGTGGGCTGGGGGACAGCCATGAATACGCAGTATTTT. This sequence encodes CASSLVGWGTAMNTQYF.

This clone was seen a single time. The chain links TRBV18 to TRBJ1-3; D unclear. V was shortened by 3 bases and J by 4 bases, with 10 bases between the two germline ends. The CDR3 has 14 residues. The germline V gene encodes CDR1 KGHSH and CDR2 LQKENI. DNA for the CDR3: TGTGCCAGCTCACCGGTCAGGCAGGGAAACACCATATATTTT. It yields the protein CASSPVRQGNTIYF.

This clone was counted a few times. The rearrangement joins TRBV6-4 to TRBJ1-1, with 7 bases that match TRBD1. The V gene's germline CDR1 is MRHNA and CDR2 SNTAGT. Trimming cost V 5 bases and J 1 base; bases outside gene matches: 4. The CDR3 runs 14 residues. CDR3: CASSQGQRNTEAFF. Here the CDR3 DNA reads TGTGCCAGCAGTCAGGGACAGAGGAACACTGAAGCTTTCTTT.

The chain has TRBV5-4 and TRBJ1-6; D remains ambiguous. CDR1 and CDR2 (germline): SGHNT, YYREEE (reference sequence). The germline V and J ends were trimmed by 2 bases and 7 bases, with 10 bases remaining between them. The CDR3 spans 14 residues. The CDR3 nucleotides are TGTGCCAGCAGCTTTTTCGGCTACAATTCACCCCTCCACTTT. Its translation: CASSFFGYNSPLHF.

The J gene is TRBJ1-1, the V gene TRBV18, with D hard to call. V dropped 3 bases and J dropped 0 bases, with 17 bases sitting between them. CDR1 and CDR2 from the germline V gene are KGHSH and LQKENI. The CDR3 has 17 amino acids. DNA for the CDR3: TGTGCCAGCTCACCGCTAGGACGGAACACCTTGAACACTGAAGCTTTCTTT. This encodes CASSPLGRNTLNTEAFF. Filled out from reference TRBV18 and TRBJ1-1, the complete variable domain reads NAGVMQNPRHLVRRRGQEARLRCSPMKGHSHVYWYRQLPEEGLKFMVYLQKENIIDESGMPKERFSAEFPKEGPSILRIQQVVRGDSAAYFCASSPLGRNTLNTEAFFGQGTRLTVV.

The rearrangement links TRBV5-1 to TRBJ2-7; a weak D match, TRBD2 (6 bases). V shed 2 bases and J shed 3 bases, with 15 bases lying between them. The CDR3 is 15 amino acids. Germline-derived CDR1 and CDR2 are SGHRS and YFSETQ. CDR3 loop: CASSFSGAVGYEQYF. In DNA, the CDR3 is TGCGCCAGCAGCTTTTCGGGAGCCGTGGGCTACGAGCAGTACTTC.

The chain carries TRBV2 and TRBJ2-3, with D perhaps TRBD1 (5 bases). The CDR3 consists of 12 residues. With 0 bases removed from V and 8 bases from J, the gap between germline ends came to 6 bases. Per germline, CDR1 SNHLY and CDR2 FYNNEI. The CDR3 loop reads CASSEAQGTQYF. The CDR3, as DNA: TGTGCCAGCAGTGAAGCGCAGGGTACGCAGTATTTT.

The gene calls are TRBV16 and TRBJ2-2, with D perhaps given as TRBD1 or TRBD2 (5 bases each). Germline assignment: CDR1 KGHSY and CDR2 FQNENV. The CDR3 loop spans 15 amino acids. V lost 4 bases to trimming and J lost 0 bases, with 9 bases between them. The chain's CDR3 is CASSLGRANTGELFF. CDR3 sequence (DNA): TGTGCCAGCAGCCTGGGGCGGGCGAACACCGGGGAGCTGTTTTTT.

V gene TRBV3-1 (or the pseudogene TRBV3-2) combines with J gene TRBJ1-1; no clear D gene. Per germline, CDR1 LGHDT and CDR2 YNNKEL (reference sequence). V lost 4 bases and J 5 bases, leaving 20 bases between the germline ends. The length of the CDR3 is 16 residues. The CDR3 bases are TGTGCCAGCAGCCCTTCAGGTAGGGCGGGGAGGACTGAAGCTTTCTTT. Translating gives CASSPSGRAGRTEAFF.

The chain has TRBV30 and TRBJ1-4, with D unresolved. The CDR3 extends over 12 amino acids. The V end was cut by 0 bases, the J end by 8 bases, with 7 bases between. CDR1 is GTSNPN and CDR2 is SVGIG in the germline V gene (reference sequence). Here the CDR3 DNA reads TGTGCCTGGAGTGTAGATACAGAAAAACTGTTTTTT. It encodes CAWSVDTEKLFF. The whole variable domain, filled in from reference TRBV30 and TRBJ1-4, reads SQTIHQWPATLVQPVGSPLSLECTVEGTSNPNLYWYRQAAGRGLQLLFYSVGIGQISSEVPQNLSASRPQDRQFILSSKKLLLSDSGFYLCAWSVDTEKLFFGSGTQLSVL.

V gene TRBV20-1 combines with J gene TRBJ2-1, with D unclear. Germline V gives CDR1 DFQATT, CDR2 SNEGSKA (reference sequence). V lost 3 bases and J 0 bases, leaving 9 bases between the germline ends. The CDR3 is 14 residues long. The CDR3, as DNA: TGCAGTGCTAGTCCGAGTAGCTCCTACAATGAGCAGTTCTTC. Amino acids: CSASPSSSYNEQFF.